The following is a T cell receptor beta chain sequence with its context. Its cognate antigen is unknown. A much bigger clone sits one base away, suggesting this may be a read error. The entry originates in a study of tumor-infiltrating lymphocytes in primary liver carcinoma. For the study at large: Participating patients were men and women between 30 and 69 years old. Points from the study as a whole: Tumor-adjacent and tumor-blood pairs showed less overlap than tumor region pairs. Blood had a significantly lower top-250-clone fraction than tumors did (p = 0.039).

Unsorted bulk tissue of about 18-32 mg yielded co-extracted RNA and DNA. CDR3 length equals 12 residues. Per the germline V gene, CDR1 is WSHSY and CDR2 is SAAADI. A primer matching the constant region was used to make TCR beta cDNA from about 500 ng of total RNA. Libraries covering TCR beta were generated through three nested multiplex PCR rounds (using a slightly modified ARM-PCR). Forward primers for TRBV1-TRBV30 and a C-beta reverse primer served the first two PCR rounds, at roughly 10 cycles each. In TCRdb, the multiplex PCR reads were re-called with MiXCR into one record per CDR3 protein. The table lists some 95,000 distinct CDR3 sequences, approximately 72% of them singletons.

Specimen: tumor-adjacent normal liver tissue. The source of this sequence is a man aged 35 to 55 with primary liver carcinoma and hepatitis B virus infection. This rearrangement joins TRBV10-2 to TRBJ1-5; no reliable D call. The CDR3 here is CTSTHLNQPQHF. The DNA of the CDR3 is TGCACCAGCACACATTTAAATCAGCCCCAGCATTTT.